Listed below are T cell receptor beta chains from one sample, sequenced in a study of T cells in Graves' hyperthyroidism and ophthalmopathy. TCRdb re-derived calls from the multiplex PCR reads in MiXCR, one entry per CDR3 protein. Of 600,000 or so distinct CDR3 sequences in the sample, approximately 15% were seen once. Sequenced input: blood. Receptor source: a woman aged 18-29 years with Graves' ophthalmopathy. CDR3s include the opening cysteine and the closing phenylalanine or tryptophan. A D gene is named only where the DNA matches it firmly. Expanded clones get a size class; other rows say once, few or many, or leave the size out.

TRBV6-1,many,.,TRBJ2-5,CASIPGYYQETQYF,TGTGCCAGCATACCGGGATACTACCAAGAGACCCAGTACTTC
TRBV3-1,many,TRBD1,TRBJ1-2,CASSQDVQGTGNGYTF,TGTGCCAGCAGCCAAGATGTTCAAGGGACAGGGAATGGCTACACCTTC
TRBV20-1,.,TRBD2,TRBJ2-7,CSASPGTSGTEQYF,TGCAGTGCATCCCCCGGGACTAGCGGGACCGAGCAGTACTTC
TRBV7-9,.,.,TRBJ2-7,CASSRGRRWWVTYEQYF,TGTGCCAGCAGCCGCGGCAGGAGGTGGTGGGTGACCTACGAGCAGTACTTC
TRBV5-5,many,.,TRBJ2-7,CASSLGTATFSYEQYF,TGTGCCAGCAGCTTGGGAACAGCAACATTCTCCTACGAGCAGTACTTC
TRBV7-9,many,.,TRBJ2-3,CASSSRDQSTDTQYF,TGTGCCAGCAGCTCACGGGACCAATCCACAGATACGCAGTATTTT
TRBV3-1,many,TRBD2,TRBJ2-3,CASSQASLLAGEDTQYF,TGTGCCAGCAGCCAAGCCTCTTTACTAGCGGGAGAGGATACGCAGTATTTT
TRBV7-9,many,.,TRBJ2-3,CASSLGLAASTDTQYF,TGTGCCAGCAGCTTAGGACTGGCAGCGAGCACAGATACGCAGTATTTT
TRBV6-1,many,.,TRBJ1-1,CASSYREGTEAFF,TGTGCCAGCAGCTACAGGGAGGGCACTGAAGCTTTCTTT
TRBV14,few,.,TRBJ1-1,CASSQYREAFF,TGTGCCAGCAGCCAATACCGGGAGGCTTTCTTT
TRBV24-1,.,.,TRBJ2-1,CATSESRGLEQFF,TGTGCCACCAGTGAGTCAAGGGGGTTAGAGCAGTTCTTC
TRBV24-1,few,TRBD2,TRBJ2-3,CATSQAGGPDTQYF,TGTGCCACCTCCCAAGCGGGAGGGCCAGATACGCAGTATTTT
TRBV6-1,many,.,TRBJ2-3,CASGSLGRGTDTQYF,TGTGCCAGCGGATCCCTGGGTAGGGGCACAGATACGCAGTATTTT
TRBV20-1,few,TRBD2,TRBJ2-1,CSANEREFFNEQFF,TGCAGTGCTAATGAGCGGGAGTTCTTCAATGAGCAGTTCTTC
TRBV28,many,.,TRBJ1-1,CASLPPRYTEAFF,TGTGCCAGCCTCCCCCCAAGATACACTGAAGCTTTCTTT
TRBV7-6,many,TRBD1,TRBJ1-1,CAIIRGPTGDRMNTEAFF,TGTGCCATTATCCGAGGACCAACAGGGGACAGAATGAACACTGAAGCTTTCTTT
TRBV9,.,TRBD2,TRBJ2-7,CASSVASSGSSYEQYF,TGTGCCAGCAGCGTAGCGAGTAGCGGGAGCTCCTACGAGCAGTACTTC
TRBV19,many,TRBD2,TRBJ2-1,CASSMRWLAGGGHNEQFF,TGTGCCAGTAGTATGAGGTGGCTAGCGGGAGGTGGCCACAATGAGCAGTTCTTC
TRBV5-1,.,.,TRBJ2-5,CASSWTGGQETQYF,TGCGCCAGCAGCTGGACCGGGGGCCAAGAGACCCAGTACTTC
TRBV20-1,many,TRBD2,TRBJ2-3,CSARDWLAGGPGDTQYF,TGCAGTGCTAGAGATTGGCTAGCGGGAGGGCCAGGGGATACGCAGTATTTT
TRBV20-1,many,.,TRBJ1-3,CSAYLPGSGNTIYF,TGCAGTGCTTATCTTCCAGGCTCTGGAAACACCATATATTTT
TRBV18,many,.,TRBJ1-5,CASSPTQGVGQPQHF,TGTGCCAGCTCACCAACCCAGGGCGTGGGTCAGCCCCAGCATTTT
TRBV6-1,few,.,TRBJ2-2,CASSYGTDYTGELFF,TGTGCCAGCAGTTATGGGACTGATTACACCGGGGAGCTGTTTTTT
TRBV27,few,.,TRBJ2-7,CASSRTVSYEQYF,TGTGCCAGCAGTCGGACAGTCTCCTACGAGCAGTACTTC
TRBV20-1,many,.,TRBJ2-5,CSAHLPGGRGETQYF,TGCAGTGCCCATCTCCCCGGGGGGCGCGGAGAGACCCAGTACTTC
TRBV12-3/TRBV12-4,many,.,TRBJ1-1,CASTYFGGGITEAFF,TGTGCCAGCACCTATTTCGGTGGGGGGATAACTGAAGCTTTCTTT
TRBV7-2,many,.,TRBJ2-7,CASSSQPTGAYVDEQYF,TGTGCCAGCAGCTCCCAACCGACAGGAGCCTACGTCGACGAGCAGTACTTC
TRBV20-1,.,.,TRBJ2-3,CSARDDLWGPGSTDTQYF,TGCAGTGCTAGAGATGATTTGTGGGGCCCCGGGAGCACAGATACGCAGTATTTT